A selection of T cell receptor beta chains follows, all from one sample in a study of shared clonotypes between healthy human individuals. Here immunoSEQ multiplex PCR was the method, and the copy in TCRdb shows in-frame clones only, minus some. Of roughly 700,000 clones listed, around 74% were seen once; the top ten hold over 1.5%. Sequences were obtained from memory CD4+ T cells sorted from blood. The receptors originated from a woman aged 25-40 years in good health. Each CDR3 is given with its conserved first and last residue. A D gene is named only where the DNA matches it firmly. Rows give clone size only sometimes, using once, few, many, or a class for an expanded clone.

j_call,v_call,d_call,clone_size,cdr3_aa,cdr3_nt
TRBJ2-5,TRBV5-1,TRBD1,-,CASSLGATGVETQYF,TGCGCCAGCAGCTTGGGGGCGACAGGGGTCGAGACCCAGTACTTC
TRBJ2-1,TRBV2,TRBD2,-,CASSTGLAGSNEQFF,TGTGCCAGCAGTACGGGCCTAGCGGGTAGCAATGAGCAGTTCTTC
TRBJ1-1,TRBV28,-,-,CASSLSSVNTEAFF,TGTGCCAGCAGTTTAAGTTCTGTGAACACTGAAGCTTTCTTT
TRBJ2-7,TRBV4-2,TRBD2,-,CASSPNSGRRGEQYF,TGTGCCAGCAGTCCAAATAGCGGGAGAAGAGGCGAGCAGTACTTC
TRBJ2-2,TRBV5-1,-,-,CASSLGTHTGELFF,TGCGCCAGCAGCTTAGGGACTCACACCGGGGAGCTGTTTTTT
TRBJ2-5,TRBV15,-,few,CATSRDLGHQETQYF,TGTGCCACCAGCAGAGATCTGGGGCACCAAGAGACCCAGTACTTC
TRBJ2-2,TRBV7-8,TRBD2,-,CASRPTSANTGELFF,TGTGCCAGCAGACCGACTAGCGCGAACACCGGGGAGCTGTTTTTT
TRBJ2-5,TRBV7-7,-,-,CASSLGQGSETQYF,TGTGCCAGCAGCCTCGGGCAGGGAAGCGAGACCCAGTACTTC
TRBJ1-5,TRBV6-5,-,-,CASRTDQPQHF,TGTGCCAGCAGGACAGATCAGCCCCAGCATTTT
TRBJ2-2,TRBV27,TRBD2,-,CASSNPSGAGTGELFF,TGTGCCAGCAGTAACCCTAGCGGAGCGGGCACCGGGGAGCTGTTTTTT
TRBJ2-7,TRBV6-5,TRBD2,-,CASFSGAYEQYF,TGTGCCAGCTTCAGCGGGGCCTACGAGCAGTACTTC
TRBJ1-2,TRBV29-1,TRBD1,-,CSITRQGASYTF,TGCAGCATAACGAGACAGGGGGCTAGCTACACCTTC
TRBJ2-1,TRBV30,TRBD2,-,CAWGPLRSGDNNEQFF,TGTGCCTGGGGGCCCCTTAGGAGCGGGGATAACAATGAGCAGTTCTTC
TRBJ2-7,TRBV20-1,-,-,CSAPTESEQYF,TGCAGTGCCCCGACCGAGAGCGAGCAGTACTTC
TRBJ1-4,TRBV7-9,-,-,CASSSGTGPEKLFF,TGTGCCAGCAGCTCTGGTACGGGGCCCGAAAAACTGTTTTTT
TRBJ2-3,TRBV5-1,TRBD2,once,CASSKLAGSTDTQYF,TGCGCCAGCAGCAAACTAGCGGGAAGCACAGATACGCAGTATTTT
TRBJ2-3,TRBV19,TRBD1,-,CASESGTGYADTQYF,TGTGCCAGTGAGTCCGGGACAGGGTATGCAGATACGCAGTATTTT
TRBJ2-1,TRBV11-3,-,-,CASSQGGFPSYNEQFF,TGTGCCAGCAGCCAAGGCGGTTTCCCCTCCTACAATGAGCAGTTCTTC
TRBJ1-1,TRBV6-5,TRBD1,many,CASSTGQGRDEAFF,TGTGCCAGCAGTACCGGACAGGGGAGGGACGAAGCTTTCTTT
TRBJ2-2,TRBV29-1,-,-,CSAVQGGNTGELFF,TGCAGCGCGGTTCAGGGGGGGAACACCGGGGAGCTGTTTTTT
TRBJ1-1,TRBV19,-,-,CASSIAKEVTEAFF,TGTGCCAGTAGTATAGCGAAGGAGGTGACTGAAGCTTTCTTT
TRBJ1-1,TRBV6-6,TRBD1,-,CASSSMTGSDTEAFF,TGTGCCAGCAGTAGTATGACAGGGTCGGACACTGAAGCTTTCTTT
TRBJ1-5,TRBV6-4,TRBD1,-,CASSTHRGQPQHF,TGTGCCAGCAGTACCCACAGGGGCCAGCCCCAGCATTTT
TRBJ2-5,TRBV4-1,TRBD2,-,CASSQLGGVRETQYF,TGCGCCAGCAGCCAACTGGGAGGGGTCCGAGAGACCCAGTACTTC